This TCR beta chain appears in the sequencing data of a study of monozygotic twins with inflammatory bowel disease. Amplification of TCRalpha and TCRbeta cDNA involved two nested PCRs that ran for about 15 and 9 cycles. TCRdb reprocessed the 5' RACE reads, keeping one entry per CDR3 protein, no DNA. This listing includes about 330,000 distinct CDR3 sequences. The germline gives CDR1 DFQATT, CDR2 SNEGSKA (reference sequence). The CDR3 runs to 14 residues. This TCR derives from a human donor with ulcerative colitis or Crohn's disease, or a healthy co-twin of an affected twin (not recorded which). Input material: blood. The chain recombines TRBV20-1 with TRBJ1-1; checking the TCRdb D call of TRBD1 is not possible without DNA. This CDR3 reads CSALGDRPNTEAFF.